The 15 T cell receptor beta chains presented below share a single source sample, sequenced in a study of cytomegalovirus exposure and HLA in healthy donors. The PCR had 60 Vbeta and 13 Jbeta primers. Produced via immunoSEQ multiplex PCR; TCRdb's table is partial and in-frame only. The table records 100,000 to 150,000 clones, about 71% of them present only once. The sequencing sample was made of PBMCs. Receptor source: a woman aged 50 to 60 in good health and CMV-seronegative.

This clone occurred a few times. The V call is TRBV7-9, the J call TRBJ1-2, with D possibly being TRBD1 (6 bases). Germline V gene lookup returns CDR1 SEHNR and CDR2 FQNEAQ (reference sequence). The CDR3 length is 13 residues. Trimming left V 5 bases short and J 8 bases short, with 15 bases between. The CDR3 bases are TGTGCCAGCAGCCTCCCGGCAGGGGTAGGCTACACCTTC. It specifies CASSLPAGVGYTF.

The rearrangement links TRBV28 to TRBJ2-1; D not resolved. From germline, CDR1 is MDHEN and CDR2 SYDVKM. There are 11 residues in the CDR3. V dropped 3 bases and J dropped 9 bases, with 6 bases sitting between them. DNA for the CDR3: TGTGCCAGCAGTTTGTCGGTTGAGCAGTTCTTC. This gives the protein CASSLSVEQFF.

The V and J genes are TRBV30 and TRBJ2-1, with 11 bases matching TRBD2. CDR1 and CDR2 (germline): GTSNPN, SVGIG (reference sequence). Trimming removed 1 base from V and 9 bases from J; junction bases left unmatched: 8. The CDR3 has 15 residues. The CDR3 is CAWSALAGGWGEQFF. In DNA, the CDR3 is TGTGCCTGGAGTGCTCTAGCGGGAGGATGGGGTGAGCAGTTCTTC.

This clone was seen only a few times. The rearrangement links TRBV9 to TRBJ2-7; tentative D call: TRBD1 (5 bases). The length of the CDR3 is 14 residues. Germline assignment: CDR1 SGDLS and CDR2 YYNGEE. V lost 1 base, J lost 3 bases, and 11 bases lay in between. The CDR3 spells CASSVTGRDYEQYF. The CDR3 nucleotides are TGTGCCAGCAGCGTAACAGGCAGAGACTACGAGCAGTACTTC.

This sequence joins TRBV28 and TRBJ2-1, with a weak D call TRBD2 (5 bases). V lost 4 bases and J lost 0, with 22 bases in between. The germline gives CDR1 MDHEN, CDR2 SYDVKM. The CDR3 runs 19 residues. The CDR3 spells CASSSGEGRMDSSYNEQFF. CDR3 nucleotides: TGTGCCAGCAGTTCCGGGGAAGGTAGGATGGATAGCTCCTACAATGAGCAGTTCTTC. Using reference TRBV28 and TRBJ2-1 for the parts outside the CDR3, the full variable domain is DVKVTQSSRYLVKRTGEKVFLECVQDMDHENMFWYRQDPGLGLRLIYFSYDVKMKEKGDIPEGYSVSREKKERFSLILESASTNQTSMYLCASSSGEGRMDSSYNEQFFGPGTRLTVL.

The chain couples TRBV6-1 to TRBJ1-1; 8 bases agree with TRBD1. The CDR3 is made up of 12 amino acids. V shed 8 bases and J 4 bases; nucleotides not matched to a gene: 3. From germline, CDR1 is MNHNS and CDR2 SASEGT. The CDR3 here is CASLGTGTEAFF. The CDR3 DNA follows: TGTGCCAGCCTTGGGACAGGCACTGAAGCTTTCTTT.

The CDR3: CATKIPGIWTGELFF. The DNA for the CDR3 is TGTGCCACCAAAATCCCGGGAATATGGACCGGGGAGCTGTTTTTT. The chain uses TRBV28 and TRBJ2-2; a possible D gene is TRBD2 (5 bases). The CDR3 has 15 amino acids. CDR1 is MDHEN, CDR2 SYDVKM, per germline. Trimming removed 10 bases from V and 5 bases from J, with 20 bases in between.

The rearrangement links TRBV9 to TRBJ2-7; tentative D call: TRBD2 (5 bases). Per the germline V gene, CDR1 is SGDLS and CDR2 is YYNGEE. The CDR3 is 14 amino acids. V was cut by 4 bases and J by 2 bases, with 13 bases left in between. Here the CDR3 DNA reads TGTGCCAGCAGCACCGGGTCGGGGACCTACGAGCAGTACTTC. Encoded protein: CASSTGSGTYEQYF.

The chain uses TRBV7-2 and TRBJ2-1, with unresolved D. V gave up 2 bases and J gave up 5 bases, with 4 bases separating them. CDR3 length: 12 residues. Germline V gives CDR1 SGHTA, CDR2 FQGNSA. Written as DNA, the CDR3 is TGTGCCAGCAGCTTACTCGACAATGAGCAGTTCTTC. Encoded protein: CASSLLDNEQFF.

This clone was seen only once. The chain combines TRBV6-1 with TRBJ1-6, with 8 bases identical to TRBD1. Germline V gene data show CDR1 as MNHNS and CDR2 as SASEGT. Unmatched junction bases numbered 6, after V lost 11 bases and J lost 6 bases. The CDR3 contains 13 residues. As DNA, the CDR3 is TGTGCCCCTACAGGGACAGGTAATTCACCCCTCCACTTT. Translation gives CAPTGTGNSPLHF.

V and J are TRBV25-1 and TRBJ2-1; D uncertain. Germline V lookup: CDR1 MGHDK, CDR2 SYGVNS. V was cut by 0 bases and J by 3 bases, with 6 bases left in between. The CDR3 is made up of 14 amino acids. The DNA for the CDR3 is TGTGCCAGCAGTGAATATCTCGGCTACAATGAGCAGTTCTTC. Its protein is CASSEYLGYNEQFF.

V usage is TRBV7-2 and J usage is TRBJ1-1; possible D gene TRBD1, 6 bases. Germline CDR1 and CDR2: SGHTA and FQGNSA. Between the trimmed V and J ends, which lost 4 bases and 1 base, there was a span of 10 bases. CDR3 length: 14 amino acids. The CDR3 region is CASSSRGANTEAFF. CDR3 coding DNA: TGTGCCAGCAGCTCCCGGGGGGCGAACACTGAAGCTTTCTTT.

The chain joins TRBV5-1 to TRBJ2-7; D possibly corresponds to TRBD1 (6 bases). CDR3 length: 14 amino acids. The germline V gene has CDR1 SGHRS and CDR2 YFSETQ. V was cut by 5 bases and J by 3 bases, with 15 bases left in between. CDR3 sequence reads: CASSQDGQNYEQYF. The CDR3 nucleotides read TGCGCCAGCAGTCAGGACGGACAGAACTACGAGCAGTACTTC. The complete variable domain, with remaining parts taken from reference TRBV5-1 and TRBJ2-7, reads KAGVTQTPRYLIKTRGQQVTLSCSPISGHRSVSWYQQTPGQGLQFLFEYFSETQRNKGNFPGRFSGRQFSNSRSEMNVSTLELGDSALYLCASSQDGQNYEQYFGPGTRLTVT.

This clone has only a few counts. The chain has TRBV6-6 and TRBJ1-1, with TRBD1 matching over 9 bases. The CDR3 is 14 residues long. J gave up 6 bases and V 7 bases, and 9 bases lay outside the gene matches. The germline CDR1 and CDR2 sequences are MNHNY and SVGAGI (reference sequence). CDR3: CASTDGDREPEAFF. In nucleotides, the CDR3 is TGTGCCAGCACCGACGGGGACAGGGAACCTGAAGCTTTCTTT.

Remarks on this clone: An end of the junction differs from the germline gene, which may be a read error. The rearrangement links TRBV7-8 to TRBJ2-5, with TRBD2 as a possible D gene (5 bases). Per germline, CDR1 SGHVS and CDR2 FQNEAQ. CDR3 length equals 16 residues. CDR3 nucleotides: TGTGCCGGCAGCTTAAAGAGGGTAATGTACCAAGAGACCCAGTACTTC. The encoded protein is CAGSLKRVMYQETQYF.